Shown below are 8 T cell receptor beta chains from a single sample sequenced in a study of response to subunit inactivated influenza vaccine. TCRdb passed the RT-PCR reads through MiXCR, listing each CDR3 protein once. The repertoire holds approximately 530,000 distinct CDR3 sequences, approximately 7.3% seen once, with around 13% in the top ten. Sequencing was performed on PBMCs from blood, taken less than 30 months after vaccination. The receptors derive from a man between 50 and 69 years old who received an inactivated influenza vaccine.

The V call is TRBV6-2 or TRBV6-3, the J call TRBJ2-5; 7 positions match TRBD1. CDR1 is MNHEY, CDR2 SVGEGT, per germline. V lost 8 bases to trimming and J lost 5 bases; unmatched junction nucleotides: 11. This CDR3 contains 14 residues. Written as DNA, the CDR3 is TGTGCCAGCGCCGGACAGGCTAGCAGTGAGACCCAGTACTTC. It is translated as CASAGQASSETQYF.

In this sample, this clonotype turned up a few times. The V gene is TRBV20-1, the J gene TRBJ1-1; no reliable D call. CDR3 length: 13 residues. Germline V lookup: CDR1 DFQATT, CDR2 SNEGSKA (reference sequence). The ends were cut back, 0 bases at V and 4 bases at J, with 9 bases in the middle. CDR3 sequence (DNA): TGCAGTGCTAGAGATAGTTCGGGCACTGAAGCTTTCTTT. It is translated as CSARDSSGTEAFF.

This rearrangement joins TRBV6-5 to TRBJ2-1, with D maybe TRBD2 (5 bases). Trimming cost V 8 bases and J 9 bases, with 14 bases left between them. Germline V gene data show CDR1 as MNHEY and CDR2 as SVGAGI. CDR3 length: 12 residues. The CDR3 loop is CASATSLGEQFF. In DNA form, the CDR3 reads TGTGCCAGCGCAACTAGTCTGGGTGAGCAGTTCTTC.

The CDR3 region has the DNA TGTGCCTGGAGTAATCTATGGGCGGAGGCTGAAGCTTTCTTT. This sequence encodes CAWSNLWAEAEAFF. This chain joins TRBV30 and TRBJ1-1, with D hard to call. This CDR3 is 14 amino acids long. CDR1 and CDR2 (germline): GTSNPN, SVGIG (reference sequence). V lost 2 bases and J lost 6, with 16 bases in between.

This clonotype was observed a handful of times. The chain recombines TRBV6-1 with TRBJ2-7, with 13 bases matching TRBD2. Germline CDR1 reads MNHNS; CDR2 reads SASEGT. The CDR3 is made up of 14 amino acids. Trimming removed 6 bases from V and 10 bases from J; junction bases left unmatched: 9. CDR3 nucleotide sequence: TGTGCCAGCAGCAGCCCGACTAGCGGGAGGCCTCAGTACTTC. It is translated as CASSSPTSGRPQYF.

The chain's CDR3 is CASSLSGMKTDTQYF. CDR3 DNA sequence: TGTGCCAGCAGTTTATCGGGAATGAAGACAGATACGCAGTATTTT. This rearrangement joins TRBV12-3 or TRBV12-4 to TRBJ2-3, with D perhaps matching TRBD2 (5 bases). V lost 2 bases, J lost 3 bases, and 12 bases lay in between. The length of the CDR3 is 15 residues.

CDR3 DNA sequence: TGCGCCAGCAGTAGGGACAGTGAGAATGAGCAGTTCTTC. This encodes CASSRDSENEQFF. The chain is built from TRBV10-1 and TRBJ2-1; 7 bases match TRBD1. V lost 5 bases, J lost 7 bases, and 5 bases stayed unmatched. The CDR3 is made up of 13 amino acids. The germline gives CDR1 WNHNN, CDR2 SYGVQD (reference sequence).

The gene calls are TRBV6-5 and TRBJ2-7, with 7 bases that match TRBD1. Germline V gives CDR1 MNHEY, CDR2 SVGAGI. The CDR3 has 19 residues. Germline trimming cut 0 bases from V and 0 bases from J; bases unmatched to any gene: 14. Here the CDR3 DNA reads TGTGCCAGCAGTTACTCGCGCAGGGGGACGGTCAGGAGCTCCTACGAGCAGTACTTC. Translating it yields CASSYSRRGTVRSSYEQYF.